Following are 21 T cell receptor beta chains from one sample sequenced in a study of early T cells in non-severe SARS-CoV-2 infection. TCRdb re-called the 5' RACE reads with MiXCR, one entry per CDR3 protein. The sample includes tens of thousands of distinct CDR3 sequences, roughly 10% of them seen just once. Sequenced input: whole blood. All receptors come from an adult who was a healthcare worker with PCR-confirmed SARS-CoV-2 infection or an uninfected control (not recorded which).

The chain employs TRBV20-1 and TRBJ2-3, with TRBD2 matching over 11 bases. Trimming removed 5 bases from V and 4 bases from J; junction bases left unmatched: 2. The CDR3 runs to 13 residues. From germline, CDR1 is DFQATT and CDR2 SNEGSKA (reference sequence). The CDR3 sequence is CSAGGLAADTQYF. As DNA, the CDR3 is TGCAGTGCTGGGGGACTAGCGGCAGATACGCAGTATTTT.

This clonotype was picked up a small number of times. The chain uses TRBV7-8 and TRBJ2-7; 8 bases line up with TRBD1. The ends lost 4 bases at V and 3 bases at J; junction bases unmatched: 5. The CDR3 is 14 residues long. Germline assignment: CDR1 SGHVS and CDR2 FQNEAQ. DNA for the CDR3: TGTGCCAGCAGCTATCAGGGGGCAGGCTACGAGCAGTACTTC. Its protein is CASSYQGAGYEQYF.

This clonotype was recorded many times. CDR3 DNA sequence: TGTGCCTGGAGTCCTCTTTCCGGGGCCTACGAGCAGTACTTC. Its translation is CAWSPLSGAYEQYF. The chain joins TRBV30 to TRBJ2-7; D is possibly TRBD2 (5 bases). Between the trimmed V and J ends, which lost 2 bases and 2 bases, there was a span of 13 bases. Germline V CDR1 and CDR2: GTSNPN, SVGIG (reference sequence). This CDR3 is built from 14 residues. The complete variable domain, with remaining parts taken from reference TRBV30 and TRBJ2-7, reads SQTIHQWPATLVQPVGSPLSLECTVEGTSNPNLYWYRQAAGRGLQLLFYSVGIGQISSEVPQNLSASRPQDRQFILSSKKLLLSDSGFYLCAWSPLSGAYEQYFGPGTRLTVT.

Details on this clonotype: A much more abundant neighbour one base away suggests this may be a read error. V usage is TRBV11-1 and J usage is TRBJ2-7; no reliable D call. Germline V gives CDR1 SGHAT, CDR2 FQDESV (reference sequence). The CDR3 sequence is 14 residues long. The CDR3 is CASSPTRPGYERYF. CDR3 DNA sequence: TGTGCCAGCAGCCCAACTCGACCTGGCTACGAGCGGTACTTC.

This clonotype came up many times. This chain uses TRBV6-2 or TRBV6-3 with TRBJ2-2; TRBD1 aligns across 8 bases. Per germline, CDR1 MNHEY and CDR2 SVGEGT. V gave up 5 bases and J gave up 5 bases; unmatched junction bases: 7. The CDR3 contains 15 residues. DNA for the CDR3: TGTGCCAGCAGTCTGGTCAGGGGGCCGACCGGGGAGCTGTTTTTT. It specifies CASSLVRGPTGELFF.

This clonotype was recorded many times. The chain uses TRBV2 and TRBJ1-2; D is ambiguous. Trimming pared 4 bases from V and 7 bases from J, leaving 7 bases between. CDR1 SNHLY and CDR2 FYNNEI come from the germline V gene. CDR3 length: 11 residues. The CDR3 region has the DNA TGTGCCAGCAGTGGCCGTCGTGGCTACACCTTC. As protein: CASSGRRGYTF.

The chain couples TRBV7-2 to TRBJ2-1; TRBD1 is a possible D gene (6 bases). The V end lost 2 bases, the J end lost 2 bases, and 7 bases lay between the germline ends. Germline values: CDR1 SGHTA, CDR2 FQGNSA. The CDR3 loop spans 14 amino acids. The CDR3 region is CASSLRGTYNEQFF. The CDR3 nucleotides are TGTGCCAGCAGCTTAAGGGGGACCTACAATGAGCAGTTCTTC.

This clonotype was found a few times. The rearrangement uses TRBV14 and TRBJ2-7; D may be TRBD2 (5 bases). The CDR3 consists of 17 residues. Per the germline V gene, CDR1 is SGHDN and CDR2 is FVKESK. V lost 1 base to trimming and J lost 6 bases, with 22 bases between them. This CDR3 reads CASSQGRGLDSKGEQYF. The CDR3 DNA is TGTGCCAGCAGCCAAGGAAGAGGTTTGGACTCCAAGGGCGAGCAGTACTTC.

The chain couples TRBV5-6 to TRBJ1-2; D unresolved. Looked up from germline, CDR1 is SGHDT and CDR2 is YYEEEE. Trimming removed 0 bases at V and 4 bases at J, with 13 bases between. The CDR3 runs to 15 residues. Here the CDR3 reads CASSLAGPDGYGYTF. The CDR3 nucleotides read TGTGCCAGCAGCTTGGCCGGGCCGGACGGCTATGGCTACACCTTC. Drawing the rest from reference TRBV5-6 and TRBJ1-2, the complete variable domain is DAGVTQSPTHLIKTRGQQVTLRCSPKSGHDTVSWYQQALGQGPQFIFQYYEEEERQRGNFPDRFSGHQFPNYSSELNVNALLLGDSALYLCASSLAGPDGYGYTFGSGTRLTVV.

The chain has TRBV5-6 and TRBJ2-2; D gene uncertain. Germline assignment: CDR1 SGHDT and CDR2 YYEEEE. This CDR3 has 12 residues. Trimming took 3 bases from V and 4 from J, leaving 4 bases between them. CDR3 amino acids: CASSSSTGELFF. For the CDR3, the DNA is TGTGCCAGCAGCTCGAGCACCGGGGAGCTGTTTTTT. Based on the CDR3 plus reference TRBV5-6 and TRBJ2-2, the full variable domain is DAGVTQSPTHLIKTRGQQVTLRCSPKSGHDTVSWYQQALGQGPQFIFQYYEEEERQRGNFPDRFSGHQFPNYSSELNVNALLLGDSALYLCASSSSTGELFFGEGSRLTVL.

The chain recombines TRBV19 with TRBJ1-5, with D hard to call. The V gene lost 3 bases and the J gene lost 2 bases, with 11 bases spanning the gap. The CDR3 extends over 15 amino acids. The germline gives CDR1 LNHDA, CDR2 SQIVND (reference sequence). The CDR3 DNA reads TGTGCCAGTAGTATTCCAAATACGGGCAATCAGCCCCAGCATTTT. Translated, it gives CASSIPNTGNQPQHF.

This clonotype was seen many times. The J gene is TRBJ2-1, the V gene TRBV11-1; D is possibly TRBD1 or TRBD2 (5 bases each). Germline lookup yields CDR1 SGHAT and CDR2 FQDESV (reference sequence). This CDR3 has 13 amino acids. Trimming cost V 0 bases and J 7 bases, with 7 bases left between them. CDR3 protein: CASSLAGPNEQFF. CDR3 bases: TGTGCCAGCAGCTTAGCGGGACCAAATGAGCAGTTCTTC.

This clonotype was seen a few times. J is TRBJ2-1 and V is TRBV7-2; D call uncertain. Germline values: CDR1 SGHTA, CDR2 FQGNSA. V was clipped by 1 base and J by 6 bases, with 10 bases between them. The CDR3 is made up of 14 amino acids. CDR3 bases: TGTGCCAGCAGCTTAGTAGCAGCTTTCAATGAGCAGTTCTTC. It encodes CASSLVAAFNEQFF.

The CDR3 spells CASSSPARGLDTQYF. Here the CDR3 DNA reads TGTGCCAGCAGTTCACCGGCGAGGGGGCTGGATACGCAGTATTTT. The genes are TRBV27 and TRBJ2-3; TRBD1 agrees at 7 bases. The CDR3 contains 15 residues. Germline V CDR1 and CDR2: MNHEY, SMNVEV (reference sequence). V shed 4 bases and J 6 bases; nucleotides not matched to a gene: 10.

The CDR3: CASTSGAYEQYF. Written as DNA, the CDR3 is TGTGCCTCGACTAGCGGGGCCTACGAGCAGTACTTC. The genes are TRBV30 and TRBJ2-7; 11 bases line up with TRBD2. CDR3 length: 12 residues. Germline assignment: CDR1 GTSNPN and CDR2 SVGIG (reference sequence). Trimming took 7 bases from V and 2 from J; bases not matched to a gene: 1. Full variable domain (missing parts from reference TRBV30 and TRBJ2-7): SQTIHQWPATLVQPVGSPLSLECTVEGTSNPNLYWYRQAAGRGLQLLFYSVGIGQISSEVPQNLSASRPQDRQFILSSKKLLLSDSGFYLCASTSGAYEQYFGPGTRLTVT.

This clonotype was observed many times. CDR3 amino acids: CSVEVPGSTEAFF. The CDR3 DNA follows: TGCAGCGTTGAAGTCCCGGGTAGCACTGAAGCTTTCTTT. The chain combines TRBV29-1 with TRBJ1-1; D uncertain. There are 13 residues in the CDR3. CDR1 and CDR2 from the germline V gene are SQVTM and ANQGSEA. Deletions cut 1 base from V and 4 bases from J, with 10 bases between.

This clonotype has a count of ten or more. This chain connects TRBV6-5 to TRBJ2-1; TRBD2 aligns across 11 bases. V lost 0 bases to trimming and J lost 10 bases; unmatched junction nucleotides: 8. Germline values: CDR1 MNHEY, CDR2 SVGAGI. The CDR3 covers 16 residues. In DNA form, the CDR3 reads TGTGCCAGCAGTTACTCGCTGCTAGCGGGGGGCGGGGAGCAGTTCTTC. Translating it yields CASSYSLLAGGGEQFF.

The rearrangement links TRBV7-2 to TRBJ1-1; TRBD1 might be the D (6 bases). Trimming pared 5 bases from V and 5 bases from J, leaving 12 bases between. Germline lookup yields CDR1 SGHTA and CDR2 FQGNSA. This CDR3 region has 13 residues. CDR3 in amino acids: CASSVQGRTEAFF. In nucleotides, the CDR3 is TGTGCCAGCAGCGTACAGGGAAGGACTGAAGCTTTCTTT.

J is TRBJ2-3 and V is TRBV9; D might be TRBD2 (5 bases). The CDR3 has 13 amino acids. Trimming cost V 2 bases and J 6 bases, with 10 bases left between them. Germline V CDR1 and CDR2: SGDLS, YYNGEE. The CDR3 region has the DNA TGTGCCAGCAGCGTCGGGGAGACCGATACGCAGTATTTT. Translated: CASSVGETDTQYF.

There are a few counts of this clonotype. The V and J genes are TRBV24-1 and TRBJ2-2, with D maybe TRBD2 (5 bases). The V gene's germline CDR1 is KGHDR and CDR2 SFDVKD. V was clipped by 7 bases and J by 6 bases, with 14 bases between them. The CDR3 runs to 14 residues. The CDR3 nucleotides read TGTGCCACCAGCGATCAAACTAGGCCCGGGGAGCTGTTTTTT. Translation gives CATSDQTRPGELFF.

V gene TRBV2 combines with J gene TRBJ2-1; D gene ambiguous. Germline CDR1 and CDR2: SNHLY and FYNNEI. CDR3 length: 13 residues. The V end lost 6 bases, the J end lost 7 bases, and 13 bases lay between the germline ends. The CDR3 DNA follows: TGTGCCAGCAGCCCCCTAGACGCGAATGAGCAGTTCTTC. This sequence encodes CASSPLDANEQFF.